The 3 T cell receptor beta chains below were found in one sample sequenced in a study of blood T cell repertoires in COVID-19. The repertoire was sequenced with immunoSEQ multiplex PCR; TCRdb's copy has only in-frame clones and lacks some. Altogether about 110,000 clones are present, less than 85% being singletons, with the ten largest covering about 13%. Sequenced material: peripheral blood. The receptor set was obtained from a human donor in a cohort sampled during active COVID-19.

The chain has TRBV5-1 and TRBJ1-2; no clear D. The CDR3 has 16 amino acids. V lost 4 bases and J 1 base, leaving 17 bases between the germline ends. Germline values: CDR1 SGHRS, CDR2 YFSETQ. Here the CDR3 reads CASSLGGTIFNYGYTF. For the CDR3, the DNA is TGCGCCAGCAGCCTGGGCGGTACAATCTTTAACTATGGCTACACCTTC.

The gene calls are TRBV2 and TRBJ1-2; tentatively, D is TRBD1 (6 bases). Germline-derived CDR1 and CDR2 are SNHLY and FYNNEI. Trimming shortened V by 6 bases and J by 3 bases, and 17 bases separated the two germline ends. The length of the CDR3 is 15 residues. The CDR3 is CASRKGTNLDYGYTF. CDR3 bases: TGTGCCAGCAGAAAGGGGACAAACCTGGACTATGGCTACACCTTC.

This rearrangement joins TRBV6-5 to TRBJ1-2; TRBD1 matches 9 bases. Germline V gene data show CDR1 as MNHEY and CDR2 as SVGAGI. This CDR3 is 15 amino acids long. J was trimmed by 7 bases and V by 2 bases; bases with no gene match: 8. The CDR3 loop is CASSYETGGRSGYTF. The CDR3 DNA follows: TGTGCCAGCAGTTACGAGACAGGGGGAAGGAGTGGCTACACCTTC.